This T cell receptor (beta chain) emerged from a study of cytomegalovirus exposure and HLA in healthy donors. General study findings and limits: Some V segments (TRBV6-2 and TRBV6-3 among them) were excluded as indistinguishable. Most TCR beta V segments were productive about 87% or about 30% of the time in an earlier analysis. The authors assumed roughly uniform sequencing depth across donors for presence/absence analyses. A later analysis associated 15,000 to 20,000 TCR beta sequences with HLA alleles at a 0.05 false discovery rate.

Looked up from germline, CDR1 is SNHLY and CDR2 is FYNNEI. CDR3 size: 13 residues. Deletions cut 8 bases from V and 6 bases from J, with 17 bases between. With respect to this clone: Its antigen is currently unknown.

The PCR ran on 60 Vbeta and 13 Jbeta primers. Some clones are missing from TCRdb's copy, which holds only in-frame ones; the method was immunoSEQ multiplex PCR. Of 150,000 to 200,000 clones listed, 65% to 85% are singletons. The sample consisted of PBMCs. This clonotype was sampled from a man between 18 and 29 years old in good health and CMV-seronegative. The gene calls are TRBV2 and TRBJ2-7; D gene unclear. The CDR3: CASRSPGPSEQYF. In DNA form, the CDR3 reads TGTGCCAGCCGGTCGCCAGGCCCCTCCGAGCAGTACTTC.